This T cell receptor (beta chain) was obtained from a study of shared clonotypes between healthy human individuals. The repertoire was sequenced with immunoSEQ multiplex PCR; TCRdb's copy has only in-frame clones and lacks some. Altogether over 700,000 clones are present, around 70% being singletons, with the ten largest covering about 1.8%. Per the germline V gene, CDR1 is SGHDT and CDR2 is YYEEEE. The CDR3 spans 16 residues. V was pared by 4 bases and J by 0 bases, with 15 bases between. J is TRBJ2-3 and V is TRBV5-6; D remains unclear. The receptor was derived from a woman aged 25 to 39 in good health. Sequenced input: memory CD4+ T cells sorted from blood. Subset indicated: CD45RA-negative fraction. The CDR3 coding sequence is TGTGCCAGCAGCACCCGACACTTCTCTAGCACAGATACGCAGTATTTT. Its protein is CASSTRHFSSTDTQYF.